A single TCR beta chain is shown here with its context. Data came from immunoSEQ multiplex PCR; TCRdb stores just in-frame clones and leaves some out. The table lists 15,000 to 25,000 clones, more than 75% of them singletons, with around 32% in the top ten. This entry belongs to a study of blood T cell repertoires in COVID-19. Study details: Samples representing acute and convalescent COVID-19 were sourced from the United States, Italy and Spain. In each case, the material was cDNA or gDNA derived from T cells, B-cell-depleted T cells, or PBMCs.

This clonotype was obtained from a human donor with active COVID-19. The donor label of this sample is uncertain. The sequencing input was peripheral blood.

The CDR3 protein is CASTRPSYNEQFF. The CDR3 nucleotides are TGTGCCAGCACGCGTCCCTCCTACAATGAGCAGTTCTTC. This chain joins TRBV6-6 and TRBJ2-1; D gene unclear. CDR3 length equals 13 residues. CDR1 is MNHNY and CDR2 is SVGAGI in the germline V gene (reference sequence). V gave up 7 bases and J gave up 0 bases, with 7 bases separating them.